This TCR beta chain was observed in a study of blood T cell repertoires in COVID-19. Original methodology: Quantification of nucleated cells was approximated via reference gene primer amplification. The data were produced by immunoSEQ multiplex PCR, yet TCRdb's version contains in-frame clones alone and is incomplete. V and J calls and clone size are copied from that table; D and trimming were computed from the DNA. Of just under 250,000 clones listed, approximately 86% were seen once; the top ten hold about 2.9%. This clone was found a few times. Per germline, CDR1 SGHNT and CDR2 YYREEE (reference sequence). The CDR3 loop spans 16 amino acids. Trimming cost V 0 bases and J 3 bases, with 10 bases left between them.

V gene TRBV5-4 combines with J gene TRBJ2-6; no clear D gene. The sequenced sample consisted of peripheral blood. The sequence derives from a woman aged 30 to 39 who had recovered from COVID-19. CDR3 protein: CASSLAQQHGANVLTF. In nucleotides, the CDR3 is TGTGCCAGCAGCTTGGCACAGCAGCATGGGGCCAACGTCCTGACTTTC.